The 7 T cell receptor beta chains reported below all come from one sample, sequenced in a study of OX40 agonist ivuxolimab in advanced cancers. Clones were sequenced by immunoSEQ multiplex PCR, and TCRdb holds only the in-frame ones, with some missing. The table shows 20,000 to 25,000 clones, with around 77% occurring only once. The starting material was CD4+ or CD8+ T cells sorted from blood, obtained in a trial of the OX40 agonist ivuxolimab. Receptors were obtained from an adult with an advanced solid tumor such as melanoma, head and neck, liver or kidney cancer.

This chain uses TRBV27 with TRBJ2-5; D perhaps matches TRBD1 (6 bases). The DNA matches TRBJ2-7 better at its end, which makes the J call doubtful. CDR1 is MNHEY and CDR2 is SMNVEV in the germline V gene (reference sequence). This CDR3 has 15 residues. The CDR3 reads CASRRPGQRIYEQYF. The CDR3 DNA sequence: TGTGCCAGCAGACGCCCCGGACAGCGCATATACGAGCAGTACTTC.

The gene calls are TRBV7-9 and TRBJ1-3; D may be TRBD1 (5 bases). With 6 bases removed from V and 4 bases from J, the gap between germline ends came to 16 bases. Germline-derived CDR1 and CDR2 are SEHNR and FQNEAQ (reference sequence). The CDR3 loop spans 15 amino acids. The CDR3, as DNA: TGTGCCAGCAGGGTTAGGGAGGGGCCGGGAAACACCATATATTTT. Protein: CASRVREGPGNTIYF.

The chain couples TRBV30 to TRBJ2-7; no definite D call. V lost 2 bases, J lost 2 bases, and 10 bases lay in between. The CDR3 covers 13 residues. In germline, CDR1 is GTSNPN, CDR2 SVGIG (reference sequence). The CDR3: CAWSRADAYEQYF. The CDR3 bases are TGTGCCTGGAGTAGGGCAGACGCCTACGAGCAGTACTTC.

The genes are TRBV5-1 and TRBJ2-1; D not resolved. The V end lost 0 bases, the J end lost 0 bases, and 13 bases lay between the germline ends. CDR1 is SGHRS and CDR2 is YFSETQ in the germline V gene. This CDR3 is built from 17 residues. The CDR3 here is CASSLDVEVSSYNEQFF. CDR3 DNA sequence: TGCGCCAGCAGCTTGGATGTAGAAGTCAGCTCCTACAATGAGCAGTTCTTC.

This clone has only a few counts. This chain connects TRBV5-1 to TRBJ1-2; D is ambiguous. The length of the CDR3 is 13 residues. Trimming shortened V by 0 bases and J by 2 bases, and 5 bases separated the two germline ends. The germline V gene has CDR1 SGHRS and CDR2 YFSETQ. This CDR3 reads CASSLEQNYGYTF. CDR3 DNA sequence: TGCGCCAGCAGCTTGGAACAGAACTATGGCTACACCTTC.

V is TRBV30 and J is TRBJ2-7, with no clear D. V was pared by 1 base and J by 5 bases, with 9 bases between. Germline loops: CDR1 GTSNPN, CDR2 SVGIG (reference sequence). The CDR3 runs to 12 residues. For the CDR3, the DNA is TGTGCCTGGAGTGCCCTCCTTGACGAGCAGTACTTC. It codes for CAWSALLDEQYF.

The V call is TRBV10-1, the J call TRBJ1-3; D ambiguous. V lost 6 bases and J lost 2, with 8 bases in between. Germline assignment: CDR1 WNHNN and CDR2 SYGVQD (reference sequence). The CDR3 is made up of 13 amino acids. In DNA, the CDR3 is TGCGCCAGCAGCCCGTACGCTGGAAACACCATATATTTT. Translated, it gives CASSPYAGNTIYF.